This T cell receptor beta chain comes out of a study of OX40 agonist ivuxolimab in advanced cancers. Findings and limits, study-wide: The study observed clonal expansion of CD4+ and CD8+ blood T cells by week 6 at 0.1 to 3.0 mg/kg. Researchers did not determine the expanded peripheral T cells' antigen specificity.

Profiling relied on immunoSEQ multiplex PCR, and the TCRdb table lists in-frame clones only, not all of them. The sample consists of fewer than 85,000 clones, under 90% of them appearing once. As for this clone: The antigen is not known.

The trim removed 1 base at V and 6 bases at J, leaving 4 bases unmatched. Germline V gives CDR1 SGHNT, CDR2 YYREEE (reference sequence). CDR3 length: 15 residues. This clonotype was sampled from an adult with an advanced solid tumor such as melanoma, head and neck, liver or kidney cancer. Sequencing used CD4+ or CD8+ T cells sorted from blood, obtained in a trial of the OX40 agonist ivuxolimab. V gene TRBV5-4 combines with J gene TRBJ2-3, with 11 bases identical to TRBD2. The CDR3 here is CASSLTSGGGDTQYF. The CDR3 nucleotides read TGTGCCAGCAGCTTGACTAGCGGGGGAGGGGATACGCAGTATTTT.